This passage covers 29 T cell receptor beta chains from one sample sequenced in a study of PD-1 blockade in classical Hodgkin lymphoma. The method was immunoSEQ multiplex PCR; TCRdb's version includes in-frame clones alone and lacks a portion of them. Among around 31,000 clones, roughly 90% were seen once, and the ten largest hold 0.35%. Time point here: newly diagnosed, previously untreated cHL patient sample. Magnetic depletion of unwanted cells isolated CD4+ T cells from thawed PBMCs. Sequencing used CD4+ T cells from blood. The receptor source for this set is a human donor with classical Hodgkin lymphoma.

The DNA for the CDR3 is TGTGCCAGCAGCGTAATCGCCGGGAGGGATGAGCAGTTCTTC. Its translation is CASSVIAGRDEQFF. V is TRBV9 and J is TRBJ2-1; 8 bases match TRBD2. The germline V gene has CDR1 SGDLS and CDR2 YYNGEE. With 1 base clipped from V and 8 bases from J, the junction kept 5 bases outside the gene matches. The CDR3 extends over 14 amino acids.

DNA of the CDR3: TGTGCCAGCAGTCGGGACAGTTACTCCAACTATGGCTACACCTTC. It specifies CASSRDSYSNYGYTF. The genes are TRBV2 and TRBJ1-2; 7 bases map to TRBD1. The junction had 8 bases not matched to a gene; V was cut back by 5 bases and J by 2 bases. The V gene's germline CDR1 is SNHLY and CDR2 FYNNEI. This CDR3 spans 15 amino acids.

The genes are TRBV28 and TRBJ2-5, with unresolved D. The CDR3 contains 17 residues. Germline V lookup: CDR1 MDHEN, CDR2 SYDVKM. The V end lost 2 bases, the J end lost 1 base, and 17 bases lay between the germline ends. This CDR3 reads CASSLRKGSVVQETQYF. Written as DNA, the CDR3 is TGTGCCAGCAGTTTAAGAAAGGGCTCTGTCGTCCAAGAGACCCAGTACTTC.

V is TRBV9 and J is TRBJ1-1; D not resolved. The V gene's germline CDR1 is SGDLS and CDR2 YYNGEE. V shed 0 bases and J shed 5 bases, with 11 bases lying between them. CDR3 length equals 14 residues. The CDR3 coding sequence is TGTGCCAGCAGCGTAGTGGAGGGATCAACTGAAGCTTTCTTT. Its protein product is CASSVVEGSTEAFF.

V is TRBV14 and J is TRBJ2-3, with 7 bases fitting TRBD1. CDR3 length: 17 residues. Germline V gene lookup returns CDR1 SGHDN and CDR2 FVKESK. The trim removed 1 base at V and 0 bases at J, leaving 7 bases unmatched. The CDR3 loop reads CASSQGSGGKSTDTQYF. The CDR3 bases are TGTGCCAGCAGCCAAGGATCAGGGGGAAAAAGCACAGATACGCAGTATTTT. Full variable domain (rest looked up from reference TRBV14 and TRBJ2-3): EAGVTQFPSHSVIEKGQTVTLRCDPISGHDNLYWYRRVMGKEIKFLLHFVKESKQDESGMPNNRFLAERTGGTYSTLKVQPAELEDSGVYFCASSQGSGGKSTDTQYFGPGTRLTVL.

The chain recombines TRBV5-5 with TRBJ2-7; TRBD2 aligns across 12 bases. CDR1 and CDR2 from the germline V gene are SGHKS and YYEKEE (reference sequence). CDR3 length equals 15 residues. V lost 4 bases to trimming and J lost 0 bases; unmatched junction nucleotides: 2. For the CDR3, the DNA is TGTGCCAGCAGCGTGACTAGCGGGAGCTCCTACGAGCAGTACTTC. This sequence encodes CASSVTSGSSYEQYF.

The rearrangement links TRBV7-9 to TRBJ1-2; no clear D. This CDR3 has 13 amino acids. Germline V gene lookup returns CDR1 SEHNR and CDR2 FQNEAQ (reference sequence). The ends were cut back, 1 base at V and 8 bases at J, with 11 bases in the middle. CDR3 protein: CASSLDREEGYTF. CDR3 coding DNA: TGTGCCAGCAGCTTAGACCGGGAGGAAGGCTACACCTTC.

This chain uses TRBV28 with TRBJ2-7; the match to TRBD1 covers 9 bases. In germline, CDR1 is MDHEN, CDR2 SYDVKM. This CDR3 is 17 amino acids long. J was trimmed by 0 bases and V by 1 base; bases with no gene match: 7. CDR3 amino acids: CASSLFPGQGISYEQYF. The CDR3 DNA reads TGTGCCAGCAGTTTATTCCCGGGACAGGGAATCTCCTACGAGCAGTACTTC.

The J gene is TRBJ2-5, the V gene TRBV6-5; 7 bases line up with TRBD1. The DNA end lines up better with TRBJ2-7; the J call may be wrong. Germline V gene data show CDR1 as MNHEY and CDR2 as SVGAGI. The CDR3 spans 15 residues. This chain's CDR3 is CASSYSGTEPYEQYF. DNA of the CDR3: TGTGCCAGCAGTTACTCCGGGACAGAGCCCTACGAGCAGTACTTC.

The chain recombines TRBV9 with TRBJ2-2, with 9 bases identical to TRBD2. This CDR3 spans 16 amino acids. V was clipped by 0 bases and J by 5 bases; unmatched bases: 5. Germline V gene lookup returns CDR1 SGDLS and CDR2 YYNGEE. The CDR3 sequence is CASSVVSGRLTGELFF. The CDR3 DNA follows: TGTGCCAGCAGCGTAGTTAGCGGGAGACTGACCGGGGAGCTGTTTTTT.

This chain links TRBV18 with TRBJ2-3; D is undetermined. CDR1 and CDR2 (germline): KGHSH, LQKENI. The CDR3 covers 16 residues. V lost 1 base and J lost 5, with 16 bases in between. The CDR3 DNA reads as TGTGCCAGCTCACCACGGGCCGAGAGTTTCGAAGATACGCAGTATTTT. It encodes CASSPRAESFEDTQYF.

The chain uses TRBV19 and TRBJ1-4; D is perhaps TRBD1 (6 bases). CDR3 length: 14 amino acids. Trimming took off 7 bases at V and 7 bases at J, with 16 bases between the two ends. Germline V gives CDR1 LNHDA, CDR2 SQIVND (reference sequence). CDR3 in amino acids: CASTGGGGSEKLFF. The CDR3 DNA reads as TGTGCCAGTACGGGGGGAGGGGGTTCTGAAAAACTGTTTTTT.

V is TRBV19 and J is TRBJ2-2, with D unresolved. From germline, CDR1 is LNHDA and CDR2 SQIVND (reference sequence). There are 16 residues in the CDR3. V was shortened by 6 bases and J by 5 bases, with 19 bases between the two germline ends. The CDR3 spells CASRNIGPESTGELFF. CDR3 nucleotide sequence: TGTGCCAGTAGAAACATAGGACCAGAATCGACCGGGGAGCTGTTTTTT.

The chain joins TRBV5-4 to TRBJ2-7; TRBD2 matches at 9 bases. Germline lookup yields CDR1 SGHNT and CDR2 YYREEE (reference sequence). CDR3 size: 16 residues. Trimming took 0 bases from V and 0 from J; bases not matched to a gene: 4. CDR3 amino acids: CASSLVASGNSYEQYF. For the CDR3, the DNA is TGTGCCAGCAGCTTGGTCGCTAGCGGGAACTCCTACGAGCAGTACTTC.

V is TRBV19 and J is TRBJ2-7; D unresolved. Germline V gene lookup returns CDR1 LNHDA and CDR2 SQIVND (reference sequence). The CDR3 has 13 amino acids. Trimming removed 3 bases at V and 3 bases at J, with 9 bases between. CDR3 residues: CASSIGEFYEQYF. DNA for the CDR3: TGTGCCAGTAGTATCGGAGAATTCTACGAGCAGTACTTC.

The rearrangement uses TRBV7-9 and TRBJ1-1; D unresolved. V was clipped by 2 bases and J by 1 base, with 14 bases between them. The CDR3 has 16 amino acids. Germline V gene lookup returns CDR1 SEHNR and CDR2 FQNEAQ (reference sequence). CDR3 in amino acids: CASSLYSSRGNTEAFF. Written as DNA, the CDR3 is TGTGCCAGCAGCTTATATTCATCTCGGGGGAACACTGAAGCTTTCTTT.

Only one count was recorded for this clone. The DNA for the CDR3 is TGTGCCAGCAGTGAACAGCGGGGCATCACAGATACGCAGTATTTT. This sequence encodes CASSEQRGITDTQYF. The chain is built from TRBV6-1 and TRBJ2-3; 7 bases line up with TRBD2. Germline lookup yields CDR1 MNHNS and CDR2 SASEGT. This CDR3 is 15 amino acids long. V gave up 2 bases and J gave up 2 bases; unmatched junction bases: 4.

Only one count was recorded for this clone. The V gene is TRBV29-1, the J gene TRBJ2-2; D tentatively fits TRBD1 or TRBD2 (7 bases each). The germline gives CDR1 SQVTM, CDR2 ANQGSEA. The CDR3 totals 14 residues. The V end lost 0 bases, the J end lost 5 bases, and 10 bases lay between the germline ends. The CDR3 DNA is TGCAGCGTTGAAGAGCAGGGGGGGACCGGGGAGCTGTTTTTT. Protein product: CSVEEQGGTGELFF.

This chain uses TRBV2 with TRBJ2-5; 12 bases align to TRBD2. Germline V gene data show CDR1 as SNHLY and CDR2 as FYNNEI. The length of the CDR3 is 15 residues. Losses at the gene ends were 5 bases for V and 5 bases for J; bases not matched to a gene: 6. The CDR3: CASSQTSGREETQYF. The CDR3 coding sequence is TGTGCCAGCAGTCAGACTAGCGGGAGAGAGGAGACCCAGTACTTC.

This CDR3 reads CASSSRDREGELFF. The CDR3 DNA reads as TGTGCCAGTAGTAGCCGAGACAGGGAAGGGGAGCTGTTTTTT. This chain connects TRBV19 to TRBJ2-2; 7 bases align to TRBD1. CDR1 LNHDA and CDR2 SQIVND come from the germline V gene (reference sequence). CDR3 length equals 14 residues. V shed 4 bases, J shed 8 bases, and the junction held 7 bases outside the gene matches.

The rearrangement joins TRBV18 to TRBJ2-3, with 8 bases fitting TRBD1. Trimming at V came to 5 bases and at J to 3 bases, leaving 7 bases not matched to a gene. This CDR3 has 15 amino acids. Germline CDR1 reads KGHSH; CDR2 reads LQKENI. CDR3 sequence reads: CASSSDRDVTDTQYF. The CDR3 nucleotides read TGTGCCAGCTCATCGGACAGGGATGTTACAGATACGCAGTATTTT.

The CDR3 protein is CASSLGQSTAEQYF. The CDR3 nucleotides read TGTGCCAGCAGCCTGGGACAGAGTACGGCCGAGCAGTACTTC. V and J are TRBV7-2 and TRBJ2-7; TRBD1 agrees at 7 bases. Germline assignment: CDR1 SGHTA and CDR2 FQGNSA. Germline trimming cut 5 bases from V and 6 bases from J; bases unmatched to any gene: 10. This CDR3 is 14 amino acids long.

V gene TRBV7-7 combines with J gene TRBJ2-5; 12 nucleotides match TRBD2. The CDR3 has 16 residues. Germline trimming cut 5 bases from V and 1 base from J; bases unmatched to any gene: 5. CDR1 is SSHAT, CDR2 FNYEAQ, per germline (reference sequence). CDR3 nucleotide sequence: TGTGCCAGCAGCACGGGACTAGCGGGCCGCCAAGAGACCCAGTACTTC. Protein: CASSTGLAGRQETQYF.

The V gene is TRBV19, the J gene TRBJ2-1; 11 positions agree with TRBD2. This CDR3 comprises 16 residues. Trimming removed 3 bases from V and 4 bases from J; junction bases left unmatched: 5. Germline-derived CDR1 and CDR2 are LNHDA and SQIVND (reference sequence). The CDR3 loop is CASSIELAGEYNEQFF. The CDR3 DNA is TGTGCCAGTAGTATCGAACTAGCGGGGGAATACAATGAGCAGTTCTTC.

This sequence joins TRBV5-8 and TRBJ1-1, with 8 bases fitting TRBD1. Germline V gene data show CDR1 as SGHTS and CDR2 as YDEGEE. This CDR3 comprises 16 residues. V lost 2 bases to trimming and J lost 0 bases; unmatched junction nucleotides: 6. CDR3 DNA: TGTGCCAGCAGCTTACTACGGACAGGGCTGAACACTGAAGCTTTCTTT. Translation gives CASSLLRTGLNTEAFF.

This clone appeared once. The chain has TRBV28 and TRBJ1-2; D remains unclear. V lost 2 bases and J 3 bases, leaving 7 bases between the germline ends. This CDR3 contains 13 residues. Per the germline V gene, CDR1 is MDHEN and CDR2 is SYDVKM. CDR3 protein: CASSLPRDYGYTF. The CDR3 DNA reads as TGTGCCAGCAGTTTACCTAGGGACTATGGCTACACCTTC.

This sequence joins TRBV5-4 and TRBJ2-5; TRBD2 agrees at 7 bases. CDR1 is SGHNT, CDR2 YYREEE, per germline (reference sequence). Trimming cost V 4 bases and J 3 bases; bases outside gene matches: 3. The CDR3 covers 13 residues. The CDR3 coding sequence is TGTGCCAGCAGCATCGGACTAGAAGAGACCCAGTACTTC. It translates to CASSIGLEETQYF.

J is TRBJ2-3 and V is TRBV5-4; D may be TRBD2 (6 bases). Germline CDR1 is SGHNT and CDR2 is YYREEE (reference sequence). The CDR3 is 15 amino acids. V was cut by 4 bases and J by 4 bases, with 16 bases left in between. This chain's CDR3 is CASSPGAGGADTQYF. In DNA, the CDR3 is TGTGCCAGCAGCCCGGGAGCGGGTGGGGCAGATACGCAGTATTTT.

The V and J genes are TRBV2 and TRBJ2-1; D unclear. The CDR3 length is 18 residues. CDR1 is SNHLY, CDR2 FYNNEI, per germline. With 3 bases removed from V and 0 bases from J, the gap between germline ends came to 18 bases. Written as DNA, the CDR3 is TGTGCCAGCAGTGATCCAGGTGACGAAACGGCCTCCTACAATGAGCAGTTCTTC. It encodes CASSDPGDETASYNEQFF.